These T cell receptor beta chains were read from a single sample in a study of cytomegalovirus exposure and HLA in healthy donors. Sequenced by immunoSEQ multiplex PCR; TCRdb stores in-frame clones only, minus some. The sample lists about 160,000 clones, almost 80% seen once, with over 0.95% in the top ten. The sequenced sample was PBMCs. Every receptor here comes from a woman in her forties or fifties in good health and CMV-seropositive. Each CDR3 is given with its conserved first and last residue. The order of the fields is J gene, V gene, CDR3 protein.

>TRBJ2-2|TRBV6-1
CASSPDRGITGELFF
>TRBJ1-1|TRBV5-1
CASSSRQAPTEAFF
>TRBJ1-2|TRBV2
CASSELQGGRYTF
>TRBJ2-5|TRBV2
CASNRGETQYF
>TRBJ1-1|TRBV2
CARGDRESGTEAFF
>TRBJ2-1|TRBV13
CASSPRDNSRNEQFF
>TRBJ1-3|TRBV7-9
CASSQIGVPGNTIYF
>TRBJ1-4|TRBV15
CATSRGQGEKLFF
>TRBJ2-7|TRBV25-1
CASSDPTESSYEQYF
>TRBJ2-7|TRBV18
CASSPMAGGGYEQYF
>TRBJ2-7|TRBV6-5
CASSLPEQTPCEQYF
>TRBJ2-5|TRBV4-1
CASSQYRNRAGETQYF
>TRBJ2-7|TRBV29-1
CSGTVGTSGGNEQYF
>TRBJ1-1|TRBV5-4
CASSLQSVAEAFF
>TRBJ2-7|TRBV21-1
CASSKVYLSGYYEQYF
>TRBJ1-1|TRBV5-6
CASSFDRVTTEAFF
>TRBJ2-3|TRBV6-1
CAISAGGTSTDTQYF
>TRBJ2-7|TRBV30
CAWSDQGQEYEQYF
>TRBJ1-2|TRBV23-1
CASSHGQGNVRYGYTF
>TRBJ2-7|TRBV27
CASKTDAGSYEQYF
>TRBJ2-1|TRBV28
CASSPGLAGGLNEQFF
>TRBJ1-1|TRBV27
CASSFSSSNTEAFF
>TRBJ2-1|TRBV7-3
CASSGDSFTEQFF
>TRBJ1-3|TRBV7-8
CASSLAGTGAGNTIYF
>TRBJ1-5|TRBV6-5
CASSYSGQGNQPQHF
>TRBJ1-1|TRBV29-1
CSATPGGSEAFF
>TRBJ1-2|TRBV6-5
CASGTGAKYGYTF
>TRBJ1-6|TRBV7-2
CASSFGPTGSRSPLHF
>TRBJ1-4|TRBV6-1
CASRQGGTNEKLFF
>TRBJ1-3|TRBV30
CAWSAGSGSTIYF
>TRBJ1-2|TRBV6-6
CASSYGRGEGGYGYTF
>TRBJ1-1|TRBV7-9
CSSSLRGPEAFF
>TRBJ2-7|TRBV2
CASRYSTSDPAYEQYF
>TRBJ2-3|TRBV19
CASSRYSGEGGTQYF
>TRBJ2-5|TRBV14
CASSQDLFRTGDLETQYF
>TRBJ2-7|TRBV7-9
CASSQDRTRNEQYF
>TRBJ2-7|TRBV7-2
CASSLVGTSGEAEQYF
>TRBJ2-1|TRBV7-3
CASSNGGGIEQFF
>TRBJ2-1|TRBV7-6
CASSTGLPGSTEQFF
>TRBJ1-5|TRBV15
CATSRDLEGAQPQHF
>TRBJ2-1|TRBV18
CASSPPSSSYNEQFF
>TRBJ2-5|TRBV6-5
CASSYPTTGGGETQYF
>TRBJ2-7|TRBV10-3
CAIRDSIVDEQYF
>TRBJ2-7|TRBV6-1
CASSVTSVREQYF